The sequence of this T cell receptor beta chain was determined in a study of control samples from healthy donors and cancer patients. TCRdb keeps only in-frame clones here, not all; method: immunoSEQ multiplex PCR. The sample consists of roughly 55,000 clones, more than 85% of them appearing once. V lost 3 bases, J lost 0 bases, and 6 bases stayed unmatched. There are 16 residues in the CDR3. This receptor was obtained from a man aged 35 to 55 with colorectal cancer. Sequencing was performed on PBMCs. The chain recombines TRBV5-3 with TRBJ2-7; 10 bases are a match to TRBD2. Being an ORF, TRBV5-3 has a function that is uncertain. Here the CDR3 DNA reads TGTGCCAGAAGCTCGGGACTAGCGCCTAGCTCCTACGAGCAGTACTTC. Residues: CARSSGLAPSSYEQYF.